This TCR beta chain appears in the sequencing data of a study of blood T cell repertoires in COVID-19. Clones were sequenced by immunoSEQ multiplex PCR, and TCRdb holds only the in-frame ones, with some missing. The sample has roughly 130,000 clones; around 83% are singletons. This clone was counted between two and nine times. The germline V gene encodes CDR1 SGHRS and CDR2 YFSETQ. CDR3 length: 14 amino acids. V lost 3 bases to trimming and J lost 4 bases; unmatched junction nucleotides: 3. The receptor was isolated from a man aged 40-49 years with active or convalescent COVID-19. The J gene is TRBJ1-1, the V gene TRBV5-1, with TRBD1 matching 10 bases. Specimen: peripheral blood. CDR3 loop: CASSWDRGGTEAFF. CDR3 nucleotides: TGCGCCAGCAGCTGGGACAGGGGAGGCACTGAAGCTTTCTTT.